The next 15 T cell receptor beta chains were all read from a single sample in a study of blood T cell repertoires in COVID-19. Using immunoSEQ multiplex PCR, the repertoire was profiled, and TCRdb retains in-frame clones only, with some absent. The repertoire has roughly 250,000 clones, 80% to 85% of them found once; the top ten carry over 2.5%. The sequencing sample was made of peripheral blood. The receptors here all came from an older woman with active or convalescent COVID-19.

The chain recombines TRBV23-1 with TRBJ2-5, with 8 bases fitting TRBD1. TRBV23-1 has ORF status, its function being uncertain. This CDR3 is built from 14 residues. The V gene end was trimmed by 5 bases and the J gene end by 5 bases; junction bases not matched to a gene: 7. DNA of the CDR3: TGCGCCAGCAGTTCCCGGACAGGGAAGGAGACCCAGTACTTC. Its protein is CASSSRTGKETQYF.

V and J are TRBV27 and TRBJ1-1; D gene ambiguous. This CDR3 spans 11 amino acids. Germline V gene sequence: CDR1 MNHEY, CDR2 SMNVEV (reference sequence). The ends were cut back, 6 bases at V and 5 bases at J, with 7 bases in the middle. The CDR3 spells CASSSVTEAFF. The DNA for the CDR3 is TGTGCCAGCAGCTCTGTAACTGAAGCTTTCTTT.

The chain has TRBV28 and TRBJ2-5; TRBD2 agrees at 10 bases. Germline CDR1 MDHEN, CDR2 SYDVKM. The CDR3 loop spans 15 amino acids. Losses at the gene ends were 5 bases for V and 2 bases for J; bases not matched to a gene: 5. In DNA form, the CDR3 reads TGTGCCAGCAGTCCCAGACTAGCGGGTCAAGAGACCCAGTACTTC. It is translated as CASSPRLAGQETQYF.

V is TRBV7-2 and J is TRBJ2-5; D is possibly TRBD1 (6 bases). Germline V CDR1 and CDR2: SGHTA, FQGNSA. Trimming took 6 bases from V and 2 from J, leaving 16 bases between them. This CDR3 region has 15 residues. The CDR3 is CASRRDPGHQETQYF. The CDR3 bases are TGTGCCAGCAGACGCGATCCGGGACATCAAGAGACCCAGTACTTC. Looking up the rest from reference TRBV7-2 and TRBJ2-5 gives the full variable domain: GAGVSQSPSNKVTEKGKDVELRCDPISGHTALYWYRQSLGQGLEFLIYFQGNSAPDKSGLPSDRFSAERTGGSVSTLTIQRTQQEDSAVYLCASRRDPGHQETQYFGPGTRLLVL.

The V gene is TRBV19, the J gene TRBJ1-2; D might be TRBD1 (6 bases). CDR3 length: 13 amino acids. CDR1 and CDR2 from the germline V gene are LNHDA and SQIVND (reference sequence). V lost 7 bases to trimming and J lost 4 bases, with 13 bases between them. CDR3 sequence: CASKTGQRYGYTF. The DNA of the CDR3 is TGTGCCAGTAAAACAGGGCAGCGCTATGGCTACACCTTC.

This clone was observed a few times. The rearrangement links TRBV4-1 to TRBJ2-3; 8 bases match TRBD2. CDR1 and CDR2 (germline): MGHRA, YSYEKL. V was pared by 0 bases and J by 7 bases, with 9 bases of the junction left unmatched. This CDR3 contains 16 residues. The CDR3, as DNA: TGCGCCAGCAGCCAAGATGGTAGCGGGAACAAAAATACGCAGTATTTT. This encodes CASSQDGSGNKNTQYF.

This rearrangement joins TRBV7-6 to TRBJ2-5, with a possible D match to TRBD2 (6 bases). V was trimmed by 2 bases and J by 4 bases, leaving 11 bases between them. CDR1 SGHVS and CDR2 FNYEAQ come from the germline V gene. CDR3 length equals 14 residues. CDR3 residues: CASSLRLEGETQYF. Written as DNA, the CDR3 is TGTGCCAGCAGCTTAAGACTAGAAGGAGAGACCCAGTACTTC.

The V call is TRBV5-1, the J call TRBJ2-1; D call uncertain. CDR3 length equals 14 residues. Trimming shortened V by 7 bases and J by 2 bases, and 13 bases separated the two germline ends. Per the germline V gene, CDR1 is SGHRS and CDR2 is YFSETQ. CDR3 residues: CASGPASPYNEQFF. Here the CDR3 DNA reads TGCGCCAGCGGGCCAGCCAGCCCCTACAATGAGCAGTTCTTC. Using reference TRBV5-1 and TRBJ2-1 for the parts outside the CDR3, the full variable domain is KAGVTQTPRYLIKTRGQQVTLSCSPISGHRSVSWYQQTPGQGLQFLFEYFSETQRNKGNFPGRFSGRQFSNSRSEMNVSTLELGDSALYLCASGPASPYNEQFFGPGTRLTVL.

CDR3 sequence reads: CASSSLEPYNEQFF. The CDR3 DNA reads as TGTGCCAGCAGCTCCCTAGAACCCTACAATGAGCAGTTCTTC. The genes are TRBV5-6 and TRBJ2-1; D is uncertain. V lost 3 bases, J lost 2 bases, and 9 bases lay in between. The CDR3 loop spans 14 amino acids. Germline CDR1 and CDR2: SGHDT and YYEEEE.

J is TRBJ2-7 and V is TRBV14, with TRBD2 matching over 10 bases. Germline assignment: CDR1 SGHDN and CDR2 FVKESK. Unmatched junction bases numbered 6, after V lost 3 bases and J lost 4 bases. This CDR3 is 15 amino acids long. The CDR3 DNA reads TGTGCCAGCAGCCATACTAGCGGGGCCCTTTACGAGCAGTACTTC. Amino acid sequence: CASSHTSGALYEQYF.

This clone has only one observation. The J gene is TRBJ2-5, the V gene TRBV27, with TRBD2 matching over 15 bases. Germline V gives CDR1 MNHEY, CDR2 SMNVEV (reference sequence). V was clipped by 2 bases and J by 1 base; unmatched bases: 2. The CDR3 sequence is 17 residues long. The CDR3 reads CASSLQGLAGGQETQYF. The CDR3 DNA reads TGTGCCAGCAGTTTACAGGGACTAGCGGGGGGCCAAGAGACCCAGTACTTC.

V gene TRBV18 combines with J gene TRBJ2-1; 7 bases agree with TRBD1. Germline CDR1 KGHSH, CDR2 LQKENI. Losses at the gene ends were 4 bases for V and 9 bases for J; bases not matched to a gene: 12. The CDR3 is made up of 15 amino acids. The CDR3 is CASSQRQGVRGEQFF. The CDR3 DNA sequence: TGTGCCAGCTCACAGAGACAGGGTGTGAGGGGTGAGCAGTTCTTC.

The chain is built from TRBV11-3 and TRBJ2-3; D is unclear. V was pared by 5 bases and J by 0 bases, with 6 bases between. Germline V gene lookup returns CDR1 SGHNT and CDR2 YENEEA. The CDR3 has 13 amino acids. CDR3 sequence: CASSVSSTDTQYF. The DNA of the CDR3 is TGTGCCAGCAGCGTGTCTAGCACAGATACGCAGTATTTT. Using reference TRBV11-3 and TRBJ2-3 for the parts outside the CDR3, the full variable domain is EAGVVQSPRYKIIEKKQPVAFWCNPISGHNTLYWYLQNLGQGPELLIRYENEEAVDDSQLPKDRFSAERLKGVDSTLKIQPAELGDSAVYLCASSVSSTDTQYFGPGTRLTVL.

The chain employs TRBV27 and TRBJ1-2; tentative D call: TRBD1 (5 bases). Germline CDR1 MNHEY, CDR2 SMNVEV (reference sequence). The V gene lost 3 bases and the J gene lost 8 bases, with 13 bases spanning the gap. The CDR3 runs to 13 residues. The CDR3 sequence: CASSFAGRRGYTF. The CDR3 DNA follows: TGTGCCAGCAGTTTTGCGGGACGGCGGGGCTACACCTTC.

A few counts support this clone. The chain couples TRBV28 to TRBJ1-5; D perhaps matches TRBD1 (6 bases). The CDR3 length is 15 residues. Trimming stripped 3 bases from V and 2 bases from J, with 11 bases between. Germline V gene sequence: CDR1 MDHEN, CDR2 SYDVKM. DNA for the CDR3: TGTGCCAGCAGTTTGGCAGGGGACGGCAATCAGCCCCAGCATTTT. It is translated as CASSLAGDGNQPQHF.